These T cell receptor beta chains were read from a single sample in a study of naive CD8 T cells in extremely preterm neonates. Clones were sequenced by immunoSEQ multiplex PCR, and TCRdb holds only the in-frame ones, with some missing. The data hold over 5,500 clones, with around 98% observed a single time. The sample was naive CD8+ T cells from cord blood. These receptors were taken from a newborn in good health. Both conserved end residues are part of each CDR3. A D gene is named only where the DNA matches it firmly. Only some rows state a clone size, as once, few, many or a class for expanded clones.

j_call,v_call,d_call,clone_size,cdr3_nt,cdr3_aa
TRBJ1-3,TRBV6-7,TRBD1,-,TGTGCCAGCAGCCACCTTACAGGGGCTAAATTTGGAAACACCATATATTTT,CASSHLTGAKFGNTIYF
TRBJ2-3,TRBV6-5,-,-,TGTGCCAGCAGTTACTCAAGGACTCGAGATACGCAGTATTTT,CASSYSRTRDTQYF
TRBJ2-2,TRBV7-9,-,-,TGTGCCAGCAGCTTGGGCCAAAACACCGGGGAGCTGTTTTTT,CASSLGQNTGELFF
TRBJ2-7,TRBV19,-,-,TGTGCCTCTCAAAAGGGGGTCCACTACGAGCAGTACTTC,CASQKGVHYEQYF
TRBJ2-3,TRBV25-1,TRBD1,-,TGTGCCAGCAGTGAATCCCCCGGGACAGGGGGCACAGATACGCAGTATTTT,CASSESPGTGGTDTQYF
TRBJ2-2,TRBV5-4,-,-,TGTGCCAGCAGCTTTGACAGTCCCGGGGAGCTGTTTTTT,CASSFDSPGELFF
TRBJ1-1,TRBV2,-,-,TGTGCCAGACAAACGGGAACTGAAGCTTTCTTT,CARQTGTEAFF
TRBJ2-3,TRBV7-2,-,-,TGTGCCAGCAGCTTAGCTTGGGGGGGCAGCACAGATACGCAGTATTTT,CASSLAWGGSTDTQYF
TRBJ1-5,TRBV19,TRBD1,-,TGTGCCAGTAGTAGGGTTACAGGGGGCAATCAGCCCCAGCATTTT,CASSRVTGGNQPQHF
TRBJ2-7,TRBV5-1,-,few,TGCGCCAGCAGCTTGGCTGGCATCTCCTACGAGCAGTACTTC,CASSLAGISYEQYF
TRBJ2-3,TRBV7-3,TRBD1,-,TGTGCCAGCAGCTTAACAGGGGGCCTCACAGATACGCAGTATTTT,CASSLTGGLTDTQYF
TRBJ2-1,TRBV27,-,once,TGTGCCAGCAGCCCGGTCGTATACGGGAATGAGCAGTTCTTC,CASSPVVYGNEQFF
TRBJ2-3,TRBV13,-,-,TGTGCCAGCAGCTCCCGGTCCCTCGACACAGATACGCAGTATTTT,CASSSRSLDTDTQYF
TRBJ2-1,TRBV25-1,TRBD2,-,TGTGCCAGCAGTGACGCTCGACTAGCGGGGGACAATGAGCAGTTCTTC,CASSDARLAGDNEQFF
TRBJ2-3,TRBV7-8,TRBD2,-,TGTGCCAGCAGCTTTGCTTATCGACTAGCGGGGGCCCGCACAGATACGCAGTATTTT,CASSFAYRLAGARTDTQYF
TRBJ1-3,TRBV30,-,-,TGTGCCTGGAGCCGTTACAGCCTCTCTGGAAACACCATATATTTT,CAWSRYSLSGNTIYF
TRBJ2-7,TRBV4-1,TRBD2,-,TGCGCCAGCAGCCAAGGACTAGCGAGCTCCTACGAGCAGTACTTC,CASSQGLASSYEQYF
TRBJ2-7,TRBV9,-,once,TGTGCCAGCAGCGTAGGAACTAGATCCTACGAGCAGTACTTC,CASSVGTRSYEQYF
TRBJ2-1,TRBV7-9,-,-,TGTGCCAGCAGCTCGCCTGTGCAGATGGAGGACAATGAGCAGTTCTTC,CASSSPVQMEDNEQFF
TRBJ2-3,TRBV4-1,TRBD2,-,TGCGCCAGCAGCCAAGTAGCGGGGGGGACAGATACGCAGTATTTT,CASSQVAGGTDTQYF
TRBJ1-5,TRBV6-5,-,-,TGTGCCGATAAGACGCACCCTCGGGATCAGCCCCAGCATTTT,CADKTHPRDQPQHF
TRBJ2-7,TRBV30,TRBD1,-,TGTGCCTGGAGCCCCGGGACAGGGACCTACGAGCAGTACTTC,CAWSPGTGTYEQYF
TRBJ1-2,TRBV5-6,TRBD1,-,TGTGCCAGCAGCTTGGGGACAGGGGGCTATGGCTACACCTTC,CASSLGTGGYGYTF
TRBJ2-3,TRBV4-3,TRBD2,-,TGCGCCAGCAGCACTGGACTAGGTGCAGATACGCAGTATTTT,CASSTGLGADTQYF
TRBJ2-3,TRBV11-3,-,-,TGTGCCAGCAGCCGCGGGACTTTTAGCACAGATACGCAGTATTTT,CASSRGTFSTDTQYF
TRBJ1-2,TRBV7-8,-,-,TGTGCCAGCAGCGAGGCGCGGTTTACCCGAAAGATCTATGGCTACACCTTC,CASSEARFTRKIYGYTF
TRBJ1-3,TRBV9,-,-,TGTGCCAGCAGCGACAGCTCTGGAAACACCATATATTTT,CASSDSSGNTIYF
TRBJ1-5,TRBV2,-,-,TGTGCCAGCACCACGACCAGGGTTTGGAGCAATCAGCCCCAGCATTTT,CASTTTRVWSNQPQHF
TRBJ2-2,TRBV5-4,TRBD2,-,TGTGCCAGCAGCCTGTGGACTAGCGGGGCCGGGGAGCTGTTTTTT,CASSLWTSGAGELFF
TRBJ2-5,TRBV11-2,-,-,TGTGCCAGCAGCTTAGATCCCCCCCGGACCCAGTACTTC,CASSLDPPRTQYF
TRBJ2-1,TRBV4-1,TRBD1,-,TGCGCCAGCAGCTACGGGACAGGGGGAGGCAATGAGCAGTTCTTC,CASSYGTGGGNEQFF
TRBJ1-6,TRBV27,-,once,TGTGCCAGCAGTTCTGGGGCCTTTTCACCCCTCCACTTT,CASSSGAFSPLHF
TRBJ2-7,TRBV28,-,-,TGTGCCAGCAGTTCCCGCGGGGGGGACAGGATATTGTACGAGCAGTACTTC,CASSSRGGDRILYEQYF
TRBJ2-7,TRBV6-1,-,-,TGTGCCAGCAGTGCCACCTACGAGCAGTACTTC,CASSATYEQYF
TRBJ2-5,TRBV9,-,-,TGTGCCAGCAGCGTAGATACCGGTGAAGAGACCCAGTACTTC,CASSVDTGEETQYF
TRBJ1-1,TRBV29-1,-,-,TGCAGCGTTGACAGGAACACTGAAGCTTTCTTT,CSVDRNTEAFF
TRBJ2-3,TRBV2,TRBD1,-,TGTGCCAGCAGTGGGGGACAGGGCACAGATACGCAGTATTTT,CASSGGQGTDTQYF
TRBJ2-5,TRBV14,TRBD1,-,TGTGCCAGCAGCCCCCCGGACAGGGACGAGGAGACCCAGTACTTC,CASSPPDRDEETQYF
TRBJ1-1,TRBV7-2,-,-,TGTGCCAGCAGCTCCCTTACTGGGAACACTGAAGCTTTCTTT,CASSSLTGNTEAFF
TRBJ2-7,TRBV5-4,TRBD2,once,TGTGCCAGCAGCTTGGCCATCACTAGCGGGGGCGGGAACGAGCAGTACTTC,CASSLAITSGGGNEQYF
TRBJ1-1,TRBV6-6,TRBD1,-,TGTGCCAGCAGTTACCCCGACAGGGGGCCTGAAGCTTTCTTT,CASSYPDRGPEAFF
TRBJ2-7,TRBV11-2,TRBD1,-,TGTGCCAGCAGCTTAGGACAGGGGTCTGTTTACGAGCAGTACTTC,CASSLGQGSVYEQYF
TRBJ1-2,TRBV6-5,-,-,TGTGCCAGCAGTTACTCGAGGGGGAATGGCTACACCTTC,CASSYSRGNGYTF
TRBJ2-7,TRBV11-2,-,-,TGTGCCAGCAGCTCGTTAGCGGTCCCGCCCTACGAGCAGTACTTC,CASSSLAVPPYEQYF
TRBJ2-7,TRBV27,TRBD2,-,TGTGCCAGCAGTTTCTCCACTAGCGGACCCCTCTACGAGCAGTACTTC,CASSFSTSGPLYEQYF
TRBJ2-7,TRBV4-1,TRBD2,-,TGCGCCAGCAGCCAAGGGACCCCCCTAGCGGGAGGGCCCTACGAGCAGTACTTC,CASSQGTPLAGGPYEQYF
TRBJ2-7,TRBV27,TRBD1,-,TGTGCCAGCAGTTTATGGGGGACAGGACCTCTCCTCGAGCAGTACTTC,CASSLWGTGPLLEQYF
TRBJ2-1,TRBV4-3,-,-,TGCGCCAGCAGCCAATACACCAATGAGCAGTTCTTC,CASSQYTNEQFF
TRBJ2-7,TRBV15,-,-,TGTGCCACCAGCAGAGCCACAAGTTACGAGCAGTACTTC,CATSRATSYEQYF
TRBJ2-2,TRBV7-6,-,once,TGTGCCAGCAGCTTAGTGGAGGGCCCGAACACCGGGGAGCTGTTTTTT,CASSLVEGPNTGELFF
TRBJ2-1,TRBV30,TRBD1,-,TGTGCCTGGAGTGGACAGGGGAATGAGCAGTTCTTC,CAWSGQGNEQFF
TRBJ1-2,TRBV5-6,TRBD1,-,TGTGCCAGCAGCCCGGGGCGAGGACAGGGGTTCTATGGCTACACCTTC,CASSPGRGQGFYGYTF
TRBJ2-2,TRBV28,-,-,TGTGCCAGCAGCGGTAGGCAGGGACTCGAGAACACCGGGGAGCTGTTTTTT,CASSGRQGLENTGELFF
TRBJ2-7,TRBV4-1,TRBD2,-,TGCGCCAGCAGATCGAACCCGGGACTAGGTTCCTACGAGCAGTACTTC,CASRSNPGLGSYEQYF
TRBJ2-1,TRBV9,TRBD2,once,TGTGCCAGCAGCGTGGCCCCTACGAGACTAGCGTCCAATGAGCAGTTCTTC,CASSVAPTRLASNEQFF
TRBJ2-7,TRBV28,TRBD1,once,TGTGCCAGCAGCCCTGACAGGGCCGAGCAGTACTTC,CASSPDRAEQYF
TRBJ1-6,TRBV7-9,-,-,TGTGCCAGCAGCTTAGAGGGGAATTCACCCCTCCACTTT,CASSLEGNSPLHF